One sample yielded the 18 T cell receptor beta chains listed below, sequenced in a study of blood T cell repertoires in COVID-19. Here immunoSEQ multiplex PCR was the method, and the copy in TCRdb shows in-frame clones only, minus some. The table records 130,000 to 150,000 clones, 80% to 85% of them present only once. Input material: peripheral blood. The receptors originated from a human donor in a cohort sampled during active COVID-19.

The CDR3 nucleotides read TGTGCCAGCAGCTACTCCAGGGGGACGGGCTATGGCTACACCTTC. Translating gives CASSYSRGTGYGYTF. The gene calls are TRBV7-9 and TRBJ1-2; the match to TRBD1 covers 7 bases. CDR1 and CDR2 (germline): SEHNR, FQNEAQ (reference sequence). J lost 4 bases, V lost 4 bases, and 9 bases had no gene match. The CDR3 contains 15 residues.

This chain joins TRBV7-2 and TRBJ2-1; TRBD1 might be the D (6 bases). The CDR3 runs to 16 residues. V was trimmed by 3 bases and J by 0 bases, leaving 12 bases between them. Germline lookup yields CDR1 SGHTA and CDR2 FQGNSA. CDR3 residues: CASSLADSHSYNEQFF. The CDR3 DNA follows: TGTGCCAGCAGCTTGGCGGACAGCCACTCCTACAATGAGCAGTTCTTC.

The chain recombines TRBV10-2 with TRBJ2-3; 12 bases align to TRBD2. Trimming took 7 bases from V and 0 from J; bases not matched to a gene: 8. Germline CDR1 is WSHSY and CDR2 is SAAADI. The CDR3 is 17 residues long. In DNA form, the CDR3 reads TGCGCCAGCAATCGACTAGCGGGGGAGACTAGCACAGATACGCAGTATTTT. Amino acid sequence: CASNRLAGETSTDTQYF.

V gene TRBV7-2 combines with J gene TRBJ2-5, with D perhaps TRBD1 (5 bases). The CDR3 loop spans 19 amino acids. Germline-derived CDR1 and CDR2 are SGHTA and FQGNSA. Trimming removed 3 bases at V and 1 base at J, with 24 bases between. CDR3 in DNA: TGTGCCAGCAGCTTGCCGGTGGGTGGGTGGGGCCCGGTCCAAGAGACCCAGTACTTC. Amino acid sequence: CASSLPVGGWGPVQETQYF.

This clone was observed once. This chain joins TRBV14 and TRBJ2-2; no clear D. The germline V and J ends were trimmed by 6 bases and 1 base, with 9 bases remaining between them. Germline V gene sequence: CDR1 SGHDN, CDR2 FVKESK. The CDR3 is 14 residues long. The CDR3, as DNA: TGTGCCAGCAGGCACGCAGGGAACACCGGGGAGCTGTTTTTT. Translation: CASRHAGNTGELFF.

This clone was counted once. The chain carries TRBV5-4 and TRBJ1-1; D remains ambiguous. The CDR3 spans 13 residues. Trimming shortened V by 0 bases and J by 7 bases, and 10 bases separated the two germline ends. Germline V gives CDR1 SGHNT, CDR2 YYREEE (reference sequence). This CDR3 reads CASSLVGEGEAFF. For the CDR3, the DNA is TGTGCCAGCAGCTTGGTCGGAGAAGGTGAAGCTTTCTTT.

The chain has TRBV1 and TRBJ1-2. TRBV1 is a recognized pseudogene. The CDR3 totals 13 residues. CDR3 DNA: TGCACCAGCAGCCGGGAGACACCCTATGGCTACACCTTC. Translation gives CTSSRETPYGYTF.

This chain links TRBV2 with TRBJ2-3; 7 bases match TRBD1. Germline V gene lookup returns CDR1 SNHLY and CDR2 FYNNEI. After removal of 0 bases from V and 5 bases from J, the junction contained 5 bases not matched to a gene. The CDR3 spans 15 residues. Here the CDR3 DNA reads TGTGCCAGCAGTGAAGCGTGGGCAGGGGGAGATACGCAGTATTTT. It is translated as CASSEAWAGGDTQYF.

The V call is TRBV5-4, the J call TRBJ1-3, with 11 nucleotides matching TRBD1. CDR3 size: 16 residues. The germline V gene encodes CDR1 SGHNT and CDR2 YYREEE (reference sequence). J was trimmed by 0 bases and V by 4 bases; bases with no gene match: 3. CDR3 amino acids: CASSPGQGVSGNTIYF. As DNA, the CDR3 is TGTGCCAGCAGCCCGGGACAGGGGGTCTCTGGAAACACCATATATTTT.

The J gene is TRBJ1-3, the V gene TRBV9; no definite D call. Looked up from germline, CDR1 is SGDLS and CDR2 is YYNGEE. Trimming stripped 0 bases from V and 2 bases from J, with 6 bases between. The CDR3 has 14 amino acids. The CDR3 loop reads CASSVGGAGNTIYF. The DNA of the CDR3 is TGTGCCAGCAGCGTAGGGGGAGCTGGAAACACCATATATTTT. Full variable domain (remainder filled in from reference TRBV9 and TRBJ1-3): DSGVTQTPKHLITATGQRVTLRCSPRSGDLSVYWYQQSLDQGLQFLIQYYNGEERAKGNILERFSAQQFPDLHSELNLSSLELGDSALYFCASSVGGAGNTIYFGEGSWLTVV.

V gene TRBV6-7 combines with J gene TRBJ2-6; D may be TRBD1 (6 bases). TRBV6-7 is annotated as an ORF whose role is uncertain. V was cut by 0 bases and J by 0 bases, with 15 bases left in between. The CDR3 totals 19 residues. CDR3 sequence reads: CASSYSRGRGPSGANVLTF. CDR3 sequence (DNA): TGTGCCAGCAGTTACTCGAGGGGCAGGGGTCCCTCTGGGGCCAACGTCCTGACTTTC.

This chain connects TRBV9 to TRBJ1-3, with D perhaps matching TRBD1 (6 bases). CDR3 length equals 14 residues. Germline CDR1 is SGDLS and CDR2 is YYNGEE. Trimming stripped 3 bases from V and 2 bases from J, with 9 bases between. The CDR3 loop is CASSDYRAGNTIYF. As DNA, the CDR3 is TGTGCCAGCAGCGACTACAGGGCTGGAAACACCATATATTTT.

This CDR3 is CASSLWAFSGYTF. CDR3 bases: TGTGCCAGCAGCTTATGGGCTTTTTCTGGCTACACCTTC. The chain uses TRBV7-2 and TRBJ1-2; D is unresolved. The CDR3 has 13 residues. The germline V gene encodes CDR1 SGHTA and CDR2 FQGNSA. With 2 bases removed from V and 7 bases from J, the gap between germline ends came to 11 bases.

This chain connects TRBV3-1 (or the pseudogene TRBV3-2) to TRBJ2-3; 7 bases are a match to TRBD2. This CDR3 is 17 amino acids long. The germline V gene has CDR1 LGHDT and CDR2 YNNKEL (reference sequence). V lost 0 bases and J lost 0; bases outside the gene matches: 6. The CDR3 region has the DNA TGTGCCAGCAGCCAAGATTGGCGGGGGTCTAGCACAGATACGCAGTATTTT. Protein: CASSQDWRGSSTDTQYF.

This sequence joins TRBV6-2 or TRBV6-3 and TRBJ2-3; TRBD1 aligns across 7 bases. The CDR3 runs to 15 residues. V lost 4 bases to trimming and J lost 0 bases; unmatched junction nucleotides: 4. Germline V gene data show CDR1 as MNHEY and CDR2 as SVGEGT. This chain's CDR3 is CASSSGTVSTDTQYF. CDR3 nucleotide sequence: TGTGCCAGCAGTTCCGGGACAGTGAGCACAGATACGCAGTATTTT.

This chain joins TRBV6-2 or TRBV6-3 and TRBJ1-5; 10 bases align to TRBD1. Germline assignment: CDR1 MNHEY and CDR2 SVGEGT. The CDR3 runs 16 residues. The V gene end was trimmed by 5 bases and the J gene end by 3 bases; junction bases not matched to a gene: 7. The CDR3 spells CASSPAGTGDNQPQHF. The DNA for the CDR3 is TGTGCCAGCAGTCCGGCCGGGACAGGGGACAATCAGCCCCAGCATTTT.

The chain combines TRBV4-2 with TRBJ1-1; D perhaps matches TRBD1 (5 bases). Trimming took off 0 bases at V and 0 bases at J, with 8 bases between the two ends. The CDR3 has 15 amino acids. Germline V gives CDR1 LGHNA, CDR2 YNFKEQ. CDR3: CASSQDQGMNTEAFF. CDR3 coding DNA: TGTGCCAGCAGCCAAGATCAGGGAATGAACACTGAAGCTTTCTTT.

This clone was seen a handful of times. The chain combines TRBV5-6 with TRBJ1-3; D is perhaps TRBD1 (5 bases). CDR1 is SGHDT, CDR2 YYEEEE, per germline. V shed 1 base and J shed 0 bases, with 11 bases lying between them. The CDR3 contains 16 residues. CDR3 sequence reads: CASSLIGVDSGNTIYF. The CDR3 DNA reads TGTGCCAGCAGCTTGATAGGGGTCGACTCTGGAAACACCATATATTTT.